This T cell receptor beta chain appears in the sequencing data of a study of graft-versus-host responses after intestinal transplantation. Findings of the study overall: GvH clones appeared in recipient marrow, some first in ileum or blood.

Details on this clone: No antigen is known for it.

The data were produced by immunoSEQ multiplex PCR, yet TCRdb's version contains in-frame clones alone and is incomplete. The profile shows around 18,000 clones, about 80% of them singletons. Investigators treated the graft tissue so that it released intraepithelial and lamina propria lymphocytes. V was clipped by 2 bases and J by 0 bases, with 1 base between them. The CDR3 runs 13 residues. The V gene's germline CDR1 is MGHRA and CDR2 YSYEKL. The clonotype was recovered from a human patient who received an intestinal transplant, so some T cells may come from the graft donor. V and J are TRBV4-1 and TRBJ2-2; D ambiguous. The input for sequencing was ileum tissue, taken 17 days after transplant. The CDR3 DNA reads as TGCGCCAGCAGCCAACCGAACACCGGGGAGCTGTTTTTT. This translates into CASSQPNTGELFF.